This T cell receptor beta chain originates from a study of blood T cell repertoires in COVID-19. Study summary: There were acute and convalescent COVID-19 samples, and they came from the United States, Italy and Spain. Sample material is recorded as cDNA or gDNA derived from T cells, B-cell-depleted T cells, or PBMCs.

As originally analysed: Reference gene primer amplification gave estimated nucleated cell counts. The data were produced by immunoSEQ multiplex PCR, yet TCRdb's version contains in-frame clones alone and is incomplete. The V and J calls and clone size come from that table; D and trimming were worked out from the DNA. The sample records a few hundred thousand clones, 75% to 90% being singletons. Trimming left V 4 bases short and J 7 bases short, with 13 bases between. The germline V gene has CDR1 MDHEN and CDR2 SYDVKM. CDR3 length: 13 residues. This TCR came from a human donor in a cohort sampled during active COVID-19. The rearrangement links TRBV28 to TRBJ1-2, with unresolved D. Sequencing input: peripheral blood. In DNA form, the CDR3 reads TGTGCCAGCAGTTGGTCGTGGCAGGCTGGCTACACCTTC. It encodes CASSWSWQAGYTF.